Below, one T cell receptor (beta chain) is given with its context. Antigen specificity is unknown. The CDR3 has 15 residues. Germline V gene data show CDR1 as LNHNV and CDR2 as YYDKDF (reference sequence). V shed 1 base, J shed 9 bases, and the junction held 10 bases outside the gene matches. The data were produced by immunoSEQ multiplex PCR, yet TCRdb's version contains in-frame clones alone and is incomplete. The table has 150,000 to 200,000 clones, around 88% seen once. The data were obtained in a study of T cell responses to AZD1222 COVID-19 vaccine. The study's findings and limits: Close to half of all spike-specific TCRs reportedly target regions of the variants that are unmutated. Spike-specific TCR breadth rose after two AZD1222 doses, and depth rose as well. Seropositive AZD1222 recipients at baseline numbered only six or seven. Vaccine-associated CD4 TCRs ranged over spike, dominating at 160-218 and 743-854.

The rearrangement uses TRBV15 and TRBJ1-1; 8 bases line up with TRBD1. The TCR originated in an adult in good health. Specimen: peripheral blood, collected on day 0 of AZD1222 vaccination. In DNA form, the CDR3 reads TGTGCCACCAGCAGAGTTATCGGGCAGGGGGCCAAAGCTTTCTTT. Residues: CATSRVIGQGAKAFF.